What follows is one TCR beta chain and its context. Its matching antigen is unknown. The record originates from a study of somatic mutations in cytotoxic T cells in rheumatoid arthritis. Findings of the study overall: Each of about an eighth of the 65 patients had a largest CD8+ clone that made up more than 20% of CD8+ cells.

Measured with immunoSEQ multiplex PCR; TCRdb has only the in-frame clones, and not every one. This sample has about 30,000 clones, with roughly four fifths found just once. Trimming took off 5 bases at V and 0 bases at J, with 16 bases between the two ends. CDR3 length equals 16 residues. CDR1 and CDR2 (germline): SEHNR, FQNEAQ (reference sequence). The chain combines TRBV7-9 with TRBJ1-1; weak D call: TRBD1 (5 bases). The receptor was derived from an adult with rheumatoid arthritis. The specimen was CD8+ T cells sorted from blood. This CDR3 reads CASSPGAGRVNTEAFF. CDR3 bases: TGTGCCAGCAGCCCCGGGGCGGGCAGGGTGAACACTGAAGCTTTCTTT.